This TCR beta chain comes out of a study of memory CD4+ T cells and cytomegalovirus serostatus. Single viable CD3+CD4+CD8-CD45RO+ cells were sorted as the memory CD4+ T cells. Positive selection with CD4 microbeads enriched total CD4+ T cells. On this clone itself: The antigen is not known.

In the authors' methods: After removing out-of-frame reads, around 2.2 million distinct TCRbeta sequences remained. TCRdb's table, derived via immunoSEQ multiplex PCR, lists solely in-frame clones and lacks some. D and trimming come from the DNA, and the V and J calls and clone size come from that table. Altogether about 67,000 clones are present, 76% being singletons, with the ten largest covering 4% to 5.5%. Study-level findings and limits: A US-trained random forest predicted CMV serostatus with median AUC about 0.92. Of under 200 reported CMV TCRbeta sequences, some 70 were found in memory CD4+ repertoires.

Per the germline V gene, CDR1 is SNHLY and CDR2 is FYNNEI. The CDR3 length is 17 residues. Trimming cost V 2 bases and J 3 bases; bases outside gene matches: 12. Material for sequencing was memory CD4+ T cells from blood. The sequence came from an adult in good health and CMV-seropositive. The rearrangement uses TRBV2 and TRBJ2-7; 8 positions agree with TRBD1. The CDR3 bases are TGTGCCAGCAGTGAACCAAGGCCGGGACAGGACCTCTACGAGCAGTACTTC. It translates to CASSEPRPGQDLYEQYF.